This section outlines one T cell receptor (beta chain) sequence together with its context. TCRdb passed the 5' RACE reads through MiXCR, listing each CDR3 protein once. The sample has 300,000 to 400,000 distinct CDR3 sequences, 25% to 30% seen once; the top ten hold roughly 13%. This CDR3 region has 13 residues. Germline V gives CDR1 DFQATT, CDR2 SNEGSKA (reference sequence). V lost 6 bases and J 4 bases, leaving 15 bases between the germline ends. The data are from a study of T-cell memory formation after mild COVID-19. V is TRBV20-1 and J is TRBJ1-2, with a tentative D call TRBD1 (6 bases). Material for sequencing was PBMCs or a T cell subset sorted from them (not recorded which). This TCR derives from an adult woman who had mild COVID-19 (a few samples of this study predate the infection). Cell type and time point are not known. CDR3 region: CSALTEGGYGYTF. CDR3 in DNA: TGCAGTGCCCTGACAGAAGGGGGCTATGGCTACACCTTC.